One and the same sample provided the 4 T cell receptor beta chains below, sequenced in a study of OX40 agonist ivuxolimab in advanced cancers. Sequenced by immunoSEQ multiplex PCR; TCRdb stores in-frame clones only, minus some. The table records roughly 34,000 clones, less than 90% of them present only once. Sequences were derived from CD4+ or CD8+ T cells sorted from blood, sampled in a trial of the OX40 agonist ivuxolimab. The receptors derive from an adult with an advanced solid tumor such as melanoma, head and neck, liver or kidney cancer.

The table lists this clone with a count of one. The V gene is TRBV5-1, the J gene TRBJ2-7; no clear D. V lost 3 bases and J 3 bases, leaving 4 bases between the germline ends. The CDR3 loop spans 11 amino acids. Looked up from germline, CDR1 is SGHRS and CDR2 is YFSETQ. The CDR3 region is CASSSDYEQYF. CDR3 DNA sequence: TGCGCCAGCAGCTCCGACTACGAGCAGTACTTC. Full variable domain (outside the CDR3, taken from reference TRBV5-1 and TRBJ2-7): KAGVTQTPRYLIKTRGQQVTLSCSPISGHRSVSWYQQTPGQGLQFLFEYFSETQRNKGNFPGRFSGRQFSNSRSEMNVSTLELGDSALYLCASSSDYEQYFGPGTRLTVT.

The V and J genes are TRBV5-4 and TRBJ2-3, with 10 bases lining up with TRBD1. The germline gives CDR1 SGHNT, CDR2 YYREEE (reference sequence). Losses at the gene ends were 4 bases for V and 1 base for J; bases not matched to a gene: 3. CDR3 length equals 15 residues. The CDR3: CASSPTGGRTDTQYF. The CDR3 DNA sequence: TGTGCCAGCAGCCCGACAGGGGGCCGCACAGATACGCAGTATTTT.

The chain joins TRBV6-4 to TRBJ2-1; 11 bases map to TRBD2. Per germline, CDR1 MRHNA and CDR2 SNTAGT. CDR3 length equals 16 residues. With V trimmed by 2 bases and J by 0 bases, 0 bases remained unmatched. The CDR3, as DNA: TGTGCCAGCAGTGACCTAGCGGGGGGCTCCTACAATGAGCAGTTCTTC. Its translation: CASSDLAGGSYNEQFF.

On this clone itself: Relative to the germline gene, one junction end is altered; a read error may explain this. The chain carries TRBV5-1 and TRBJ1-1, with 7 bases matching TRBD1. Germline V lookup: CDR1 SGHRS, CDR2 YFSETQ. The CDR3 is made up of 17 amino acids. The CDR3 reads CASSPRGQGGMNTEVFF. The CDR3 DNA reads TGCGCCAGCAGCCCGCGCGGGCAGGGGGGGATGAACACTGAAGTTTTCTTT. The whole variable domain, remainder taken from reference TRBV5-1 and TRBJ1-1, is KAGVTQTPRYLIKTRGQQVTLSCSPISGHRSVSWYQQTPGQGLQFLFEYFSETQRNKGNFPGRFSGRQFSNSRSEMNVSTLELGDSALYLCASSPRGQGGMNTEVFFGQGTRLTVV.